This T cell receptor beta chain was observed in a study of neurological immune-mediated disorders. Study at large: Of the approximately 35 patients who had multiple sclerosis, roughly 30 had the relapsing-remitting form and 3 had the secondary progressive form.

Germline CDR1 and CDR2: SEHNR and FQNEAQ (reference sequence). The CDR3 consists of 13 residues. The germline V and J ends were trimmed by 5 bases and 9 bases, with 14 bases remaining between them. Unsorted libraries came from 2 million PBMCs stored at -80 °C. This clonotype was counted at least ten times. TCRdb processed the 5' RACE reads anew with MiXCR; each CDR3 protein has one entry. The sample lists about 66,000 distinct CDR3 sequences; around 3.7% were seen once. The TCR comes from a man in his forties with multiple sclerosis. The sample comprised PBMCs. The chain couples TRBV7-9 to TRBJ2-1; either TRBD1 or TRBD2 may fit D (5 bases each). CDR3 loop: CASSREVGTEQFF. CDR3 bases: TGTGCCAGCAGCCGGGAAGTAGGGACTGAGCAGTTCTTC.